The next 18 T cell receptor beta chains were all read from a single sample in a study of tumor-infiltrating lymphocytes in primary liver carcinoma. Germline DNA was extracted too, while blood RNA derived from unsorted whole blood. Total RNA amounting to approximately 460 ng was the source from which TCR beta cDNA was made with a constant-region primer. Libraries for TCR beta were built through three nested multiplex PCR rounds, which together made up a slightly modified ARM-PCR procedure. The two initial PCR rounds, 9 to 11 cycles each, used TRBV1-TRBV30 forward and C-beta reverse primers. TCRdb redid the calling of the multiplex PCR reads with MiXCR, one entry per CDR3 protein. This table holds over 250,000 distinct CDR3 sequences, 58% found once. Material: peripheral blood. The receptors derive from a woman aged 25 to 39 with primary liver carcinoma and hepatitis B virus infection.

The sample holds a few counts of this clonotype. V usage is TRBV5-6 and J usage is TRBJ2-1; a weak D match, TRBD2 (6 bases). V was cut by 4 bases and J by 4 bases, with 21 bases left in between. Germline CDR1 and CDR2: SGHDT and YYEEEE. The CDR3 totals 17 residues. CDR3 coding DNA: TGTGCCAGCAGCCGGAAGGCGGGGTTTACCCCTTACAATGAGCAGTTCTTC. This translates into CASSRKAGFTPYNEQFF.

This clonotype was picked up many times. The rearrangement links TRBV11-2 to TRBJ2-3; D gene uncertain. The ends were cut back, 5 bases at V and 4 bases at J, with 7 bases in the middle. Germline V lookup: CDR1 SGHAT, CDR2 FQNNGV. This CDR3 has 12 amino acids. The CDR3 coding sequence is TGTGCCAGCAGCCCGGCGGCAGATACGCAGTATTTT. Translating it yields CASSPAADTQYF.

This clonotype was observed a single time. The chain has TRBV18 and TRBJ2-3; D uncertain. This CDR3 comprises 12 residues. V was clipped by 1 base and J by 3 bases, with 2 bases between them. The germline V gene encodes CDR1 KGHSH and CDR2 LQKENI. CDR3 protein: CASSPQTDTQYF. The CDR3 coding sequence is TGTGCCAGCTCACCACAGACAGATACGCAGTATTTT.

This clonotype has only a few counts. This chain connects TRBV12-3 or TRBV12-4 to TRBJ2-1; 11 bases agree with TRBD2. The CDR3 extends over 13 amino acids. The J segment lost 14 bases and the V segment lost 6 bases, leaving 9 bases of the junction unmatched. CDR3 protein: CASRRLTSGIEFF. In nucleotides, the CDR3 is TGTGCCAGCAGGCGACTGACTAGCGGGATCGAGTTCTTC.

On this clonotype: This is likely a read error, given that the CDR3 carries no conserved phenylalanine or tryptophan at its end. This chain connects TRBV29-1 to TRBJ1-1, with D possibly being TRBD1 (5 bases). This CDR3 contains 13 residues. The V gene's germline CDR1 is SQVTM and CDR2 ANQGSEA. V shed 7 bases and J shed 2 bases, with 14 bases lying between them. CDR3 region: CSATTAVNTEAFC. The CDR3 DNA follows: TGCAGCGCCACGACAGCAGTAAACACTGAAGCTTTCTGT.

The V call is TRBV12-3 or TRBV12-4, the J call TRBJ1-2, with 7 bases identical to TRBD1. Trimming took 7 bases from V and 8 from J; bases not matched to a gene: 16. There are 15 residues in the CDR3. The CDR3 loop is CASTLRDREMHGYTF. In nucleotides, the CDR3 is TGTGCCAGCACTCTAAGAGACAGGGAGATGCACGGCTACACCTTC.

In regard to this clonotype: This sequence may be a read error, since a much larger clone differs from it by one base. The chain joins TRBV29-1 to TRBJ1-2; weak D call: TRBD1 (6 bases). The CDR3 runs to 12 residues. The V end lost 6 bases, the J end lost 7 bases, and 15 bases lay between the germline ends. Germline loops: CDR1 SQVTM, CDR2 ANQGSEA. The CDR3 nucleotides read TGCAGCGTGGGGGCACTAGAACGTGGCTACACCTTC. Encoded protein: CSVGALERGYTF. Together with reference TRBV29-1 and TRBJ1-2, the CDR3 gives the full variable domain: SAVISQKPSRDICQRGTSLTIQCQVDSQVTMMFWYRQQPGQSLTLIATANQGSEATYESGFVIDKFPISRPNLTFSTLTVSNMSPEDSSIYLCSVGALERGYTFGSGTRLTVV.

As concerns this clonotype: One junction end does not reproduce the germline sequence, and a read error may be involved. The chain joins TRBV12-5 to TRBJ1-1; a possible D gene is TRBD1 (6 bases). Germline V gives CDR1 LGHNT, CDR2 FRNRAP. This CDR3 is built from 15 residues. The CDR3: CAGGLKQGGNTEAFF. DNA for the CDR3: TGTGCTGGTGGTTTGAAACAGGGAGGGAACACTGAAGCTTTCTTT.

The CDR3, as DNA: TGTGCCAGCAGCCACGCACTCTTGGAGGGGGCTGGTGAAAAACTGTTTTTT. It is translated as CASSHALLEGAGEKLFF. The J gene is TRBJ1-4, the V gene TRBV5-6; the match to TRBD1 covers 7 bases. V dropped 4 bases and J dropped 7; count of bases not matched to a gene: 16. CDR3 length equals 17 residues. Germline V lookup: CDR1 SGHDT, CDR2 YYEEEE.

V gene TRBV12-3 or TRBV12-4 combines with J gene TRBJ2-5; 7 nucleotides line up with TRBD1. The CDR3 is 14 amino acids. Losses at the gene ends were 6 bases for V and 5 bases for J; bases not matched to a gene: 9. CDR3 amino acids: CASRMATGSETQYF. The CDR3 region has the DNA TGTGCCAGCAGGATGGCGACAGGGAGTGAGACCCAGTACTTC.

This clonotype was observed many times. V is TRBV4-1 and J is TRBJ1-1; D not resolved. This CDR3 has 11 residues. The germline gives CDR1 MGHRA, CDR2 YSYEKL. V was trimmed by 3 bases and J by 2 bases, leaving 1 base between them. The CDR3, as DNA: TGCGCCAGCAGCCACAACACTGAAGCTTTCTTT. It translates to CASSHNTEAFF.

About this clonotype itself: A single base separates this from a much larger clone, so it may be a read error. The chain recombines TRBV6-1 with TRBJ1-5; 7 bases fit TRBD1. Trimming removed 10 bases from V and 5 bases from J; junction bases left unmatched: 14. The CDR3 loop spans 15 amino acids. Germline V CDR1 and CDR2: MNHNS, SASEGT. Written as DNA, the CDR3 is TGTGCCAACACTCAAGCGATGACAGGGTATCAGCCCCAGCATTTT. Translating gives CANTQAMTGYQPQHF.

This clonotype was seen ten or more times. This rearrangement joins TRBV4-1 to TRBJ2-1; 9 bases fit TRBD2. Germline values: CDR1 MGHRA, CDR2 YSYEKL. V trimming: 1 base; J trimming: 8 bases; junction bases outside the gene matches: 3. The CDR3 has 14 residues. CDR3 coding DNA: TGCGCCAGCAGCCAAGTAGCGGGAGTAGATGAGCAGTTCTTC. It is translated as CASSQVAGVDEQFF.

Only a few counts were recorded for this clonotype. A much larger clone differs by one base, so this may be a read error. The chain recombines TRBV11-2 with TRBJ2-1; 13 positions agree with TRBD2. V trimming: 5 bases; J trimming: 12 bases; junction bases outside the gene matches: 10. CDR3 length: 15 residues. Germline-derived CDR1 and CDR2 are SGHAT and FQNNGV. For the CDR3, the DNA is TGTGCCAGCAGCCTCGGGACTAGCGGGATCTCTGGGCAGTTCTTC. It codes for CASSLGTSGISGQFF.

On this clonotype itself: This sequence may be a read error, since a much larger clone differs from it by one base. The rearrangement links TRBV12-3 or TRBV12-4 to TRBJ1-1, with D unresolved. This CDR3 spans 15 amino acids. V lost 5 bases, J lost 3 bases, and 16 bases lay in between. The CDR3 loop reads CASSPMLPLDTEAFF. The DNA of the CDR3 is TGTGCCAGCAGTCCTATGCTTCCGTTGGACACTGAAGCTTTCTTT.

The genes are TRBV2 and TRBJ1-3, with 8 bases that match TRBD1. The CDR3 contains 15 residues. V was pared by 4 bases and J by 2 bases, with 4 bases of the junction left unmatched. CDR1 is SNHLY and CDR2 is FYNNEI in the germline V gene. DNA of the CDR3: TGTGCCAGCAGTGCCCGGACAGGGACTGGAAACACCATATATTTT. Its protein is CASSARTGTGNTIYF.

Remarks on this clonotype: A read error is possible here, since a much larger clone lies one base away. The CDR3 DNA follows: TGTGCCATCAATGATAGGGCGGCCGCCGGCAATGAGCAGTTCTTC. It translates to CAINDRAAAGNEQFF. V usage is TRBV10-3 and J usage is TRBJ2-1; D unresolved. V was pared by 7 bases and J by 6 bases, with 19 bases between. Per germline, CDR1 ENHRY and CDR2 SYGVKD. The CDR3 contains 15 residues.

This chain links TRBV6-6 with TRBJ2-7; 7 bases agree with TRBD2. The CDR3 contains 15 residues. CDR1 and CDR2 (germline): MNHNY, SVGAGI (reference sequence). The V and J ends lost 0 bases and 6 bases, in that order; junction bases with no gene match: 8. The CDR3 nucleotides read TGTGCCAGCAGTTACTCGCTAGCGGACGCTTTCGAGCAGTACTTC. This codes for CASSYSLADAFEQYF.